This T cell receptor beta chain originates from a study of response to subunit inactivated influenza vaccine. TCRdb re-called the RT-PCR reads through MiXCR, storing one row per CDR3 protein. The sample yields about 480,000 distinct CDR3 sequences, about an eighth seen once. Study outcomes and limitations: Each seasonal influenza vaccination recruits few new T cells, the authors suggested.

This clonotype was seen only a few times. Its antigen remains unknown. The CDR3 is made up of 13 amino acids. CDR1 MNHEY and CDR2 SMNVEV come from the germline V gene (reference sequence). Trimming shortened V by 3 bases and J by 7 bases, and 10 bases separated the two germline ends. The chain recombines TRBV27 with TRBJ2-1; D gene unclear. Source: PBMCs from blood, taken more than 35 days after vaccination. This receptor was identified in a man in his fifties who received an inactivated influenza vaccine. For the CDR3, the DNA is TGTGCCAGCAGTTTTTTCTGGCAGAATGAGCAGTTCTTC. This encodes CASSFFWQNEQFF.